This T cell receptor (beta chain) was recorded in a study of CD8+CD57+ T cells in acquired aplastic anemia. The patients chosen for sequencing had shown expansion of CD8+CD57+ cells (detected by flow cytometry). Every patient presented with severe acquired aplastic anemia. Both TCR beta VDJ combination and CDR3 sequence profiling were carried out. Genomic DNA was the template for this profiling. Via MiXCR, TCRdb re-called the reads, giving one row per CDR3 protein. The table has about 120,000 distinct CDR3 sequences, 55% to 70% seen once. Trimming pared 4 bases from V and 5 bases from J, leaving 18 bases between. CDR1 is SGDLS, CDR2 YYNGEE, per germline. This CDR3 comprises 15 residues.

The TCR comes from a human donor with aplastic anemia. Sequenced material: sorted CD4+, CD8+, or CD8+CD57+ T cells (not recorded which) from PBMCs. The chain has TRBV9 and TRBJ1-2, with D possibly being TRBD1 (5 bases). The CDR3 spells CASSPPGGERYGYTF. CDR3 coding DNA: TGTGCCAGCAGCCCCCCGGGGGGGGAAAGGTATGGCTACACCTTC.